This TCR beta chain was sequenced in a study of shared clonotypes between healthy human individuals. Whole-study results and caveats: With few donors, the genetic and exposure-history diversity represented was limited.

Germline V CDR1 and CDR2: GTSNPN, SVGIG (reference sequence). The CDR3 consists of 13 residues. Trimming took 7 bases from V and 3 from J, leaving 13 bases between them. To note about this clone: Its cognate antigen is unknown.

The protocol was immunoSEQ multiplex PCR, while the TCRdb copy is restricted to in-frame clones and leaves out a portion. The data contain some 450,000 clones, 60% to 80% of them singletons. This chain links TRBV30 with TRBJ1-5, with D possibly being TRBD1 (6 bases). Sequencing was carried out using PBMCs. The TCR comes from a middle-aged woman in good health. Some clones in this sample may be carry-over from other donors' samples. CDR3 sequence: CAYTDRPNQPQHF. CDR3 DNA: TGTGCCTACACGGACAGACCCAATCAGCCCCAGCATTTT.